The 30 T cell receptor beta chains reported below all come from one sample, sequenced in a study of blood T cell repertoires in COVID-19. Sequencing used immunoSEQ multiplex PCR; TCRdb keeps in-frame clones, though not all of them. The sample lists 70,000 to 100,000 clones; around 88% were seen once. What was sequenced was peripheral blood. All receptors come from a woman in her 70s with acute or convalescent COVID-19.

The chain has TRBV5-1 and TRBJ2-2; weak D call: TRBD1 (6 bases). This CDR3 has 16 amino acids. Trimming shortened V by 0 bases and J by 8 bases, and 17 bases separated the two germline ends. CDR1 is SGHRS, CDR2 YFSETQ, per germline. The CDR3 is CASSLDAMTGPGELFF. The DNA of the CDR3 is TGCGCCAGCAGCTTGGATGCAATGACAGGTCCGGGGGAGCTGTTTTTT.

The chain uses TRBV10-1 and TRBJ2-7; TRBD1 matches 8 bases. Germline V gives CDR1 WNHNN, CDR2 SYGVQD (reference sequence). This CDR3 is 16 amino acids long. V gave up 0 bases and J gave up 5 bases; unmatched junction bases: 9. This CDR3 reads CASSESIPAGGHEQYF. Written as DNA, the CDR3 is TGCGCCAGCAGTGAGTCGATTCCGGCAGGGGGCCACGAGCAGTACTTC.

This clone was seen a single time. The V and J genes are TRBV5-1 and TRBJ2-7; the match to TRBD1 covers 7 bases. This CDR3 is built from 16 residues. Germline V gives CDR1 SGHRS, CDR2 YFSETQ. V lost 4 bases to trimming and J lost 2 bases; unmatched junction nucleotides: 12. This chain's CDR3 is CASSTTQGSGPYEQYF. The CDR3 coding sequence is TGCGCCAGCAGCACCACACAGGGGTCGGGGCCCTACGAGCAGTACTTC. The variable domain in full, completed from reference TRBV5-1 and TRBJ2-7, reads KAGVTQTPRYLIKTRGQQVTLSCSPISGHRSVSWYQQTPGQGLQFLFEYFSETQRNKGNFPGRFSGRQFSNSRSEMNVSTLELGDSALYLCASSTTQGSGPYEQYFGPGTRLTVT.

The chain recombines TRBV7-9 with TRBJ2-5; the match to TRBD2 covers 8 bases. V dropped 0 bases and J dropped 5; count of bases not matched to a gene: 8. From germline, CDR1 is SEHNR and CDR2 FQNEAQ (reference sequence). This CDR3 region has 16 residues. The CDR3 region has the DNA TGTGCCAGCAGCTTAGCCGGGACTAGTCATGTGGAGACCCAGTACTTC. Residues: CASSLAGTSHVETQYF.

This chain joins TRBV5-1 and TRBJ2-7; tentative D call: TRBD1 (6 bases). CDR3 size: 14 residues. V lost 0 bases to trimming and J lost 2 bases, with 9 bases between them. The germline CDR1 and CDR2 sequences are SGHRS and YFSETQ. The CDR3 reads CASSLGQEAYEQYF. CDR3 nucleotide sequence: TGCGCCAGCAGCTTGGGACAGGAGGCCTACGAGCAGTACTTC.

This clone was recorded a few times. V usage is TRBV28 and J usage is TRBJ1-4, with TRBD1 identical over 7 bases. V gave up 6 bases and J gave up 6 bases; unmatched junction bases: 10. The CDR3 is made up of 15 amino acids. Germline V CDR1 and CDR2: MDHEN, SYDVKM. CDR3: CASSSRTGPDEKLFF. The CDR3 bases are TGTGCCAGCAGCTCAAGGACAGGCCCAGATGAAAAACTGTTTTTT.

CDR3 amino acids: CASSLAPSGRRKTQYF. In DNA, the CDR3 is TGTGCCAGCAGCTTAGCCCCTAGCGGGAGGAGAAAGACCCAGTACTTC. This rearrangement joins TRBV11-3 to TRBJ2-5, with 11 bases fitting TRBD2. The CDR3 spans 16 residues. Germline CDR1 SGHNT, CDR2 YENEEA. V trimming: 1 base; J trimming: 6 bases; junction bases outside the gene matches: 7. Filled out from reference TRBV11-3 and TRBJ2-5, the complete variable domain reads EAGVVQSPRYKIIEKKQPVAFWCNPISGHNTLYWYLQNLGQGPELLIRYENEEAVDDSQLPKDRFSAERLKGVDSTLKIQPAELGDSAVYLCASSLAPSGRRKTQYFGPGTRLLVL.

This clone was found once. V and J are TRBV18 and TRBJ1-5; weak D call: TRBD1 (6 bases). Germline CDR1 reads KGHSH; CDR2 reads LQKENI. Deletions cut 4 bases from V and 6 bases from J, with 13 bases between. This CDR3 contains 14 residues. This CDR3 reads CASSLNRDGQPQHF. CDR3 DNA: TGTGCCAGCTCACTGAACAGGGACGGTCAGCCCCAGCATTTT. Supplemented by reference TRBV18 and TRBJ1-5, the full variable domain reads NAGVMQNPRHLVRRRGQEARLRCSPMKGHSHVYWYRQLPEEGLKFMVYLQKENIIDESGMPKERFSAEFPKEGPSILRIQQVVRGDSAAYFCASSLNRDGQPQHFGDGTRLSIL.

The chain links TRBV5-4 to TRBJ2-1, with 9 bases that match TRBD2. Germline values: CDR1 SGHNT, CDR2 YYREEE (reference sequence). V dropped 0 bases and J dropped 8; count of bases not matched to a gene: 15. This CDR3 comprises 18 residues. CDR3 region: CASSLGGGGAVSYHEQFF. CDR3 nucleotides: TGTGCCAGCAGCTTGGGCGGCGGGGGGGCCGTATCCTATCATGAGCAGTTCTTC.

The CDR3 DNA reads TGTGCCAGCAGTGTAACAGGGTATGGCTACACCTTC. It is translated as CASSVTGYGYTF. The chain couples TRBV12-3 or TRBV12-4 to TRBJ1-2; tentative D call: TRBD1 (6 bases). The V and J ends lost 5 bases and 5 bases respectively, with 9 bases between them. This CDR3 contains 12 residues.

For this clone: Other DNA variants within this sample encode the same CDR3. The V and J genes are TRBV7-9 and TRBJ1-4; 12 nucleotides agree with TRBD1. Germline CDR1 SEHNR, CDR2 FQNEAQ (reference sequence). The V gene end was trimmed by 3 bases and the J gene end by 8 bases; junction bases not matched to a gene: 1. This CDR3 is 14 amino acids long. The CDR3 here is CASSFGTGGEKLFF. In nucleotides, the CDR3 is TGTGCCAGCAGCTTCGGGACAGGGGGCGAAAAACTGTTTTTT. Looking up the rest from reference TRBV7-9 and TRBJ1-4 gives the full variable domain: DTGVSQNPRHKITKRGQNVTFRCDPISEHNRLYWYRQTLGQGPEFLTYFQNEAQLEKSRLLSDRFSAERPKGSFSTLEIQRTEQGDSAMYLCASSFGTGGEKLFFGSGTQLSVL.

The rearrangement links TRBV9 to TRBJ1-2, with TRBD1 matching over 7 bases. The length of the CDR3 is 13 residues. The J segment lost 4 bases and the V segment lost 3 bases, leaving 3 bases of the junction unmatched. Germline CDR1 and CDR2: SGDLS and YYNGEE. The CDR3 spells CASSGTGVYGYTF. CDR3 DNA sequence: TGTGCCAGCAGCGGCACAGGGGTCTATGGCTACACCTTC.

This chain connects TRBV27 to TRBJ2-7, with 8 bases lining up with TRBD2. Germline V gives CDR1 MNHEY, CDR2 SMNVEV (reference sequence). The V and J ends lost 4 bases and 4 bases, in that order; junction bases with no gene match: 27. This CDR3 has 21 amino acids. The CDR3 loop reads CASSSFGGGGGGSGSIYEQYF. The CDR3 DNA sequence: TGTGCCAGCAGTTCTTTTGGGGGCGGTGGGGGGGGGAGCGGGAGTATATACGAGCAGTACTTC.

The CDR3 region is CASRKTGSGANVLTF. The CDR3 nucleotides read TGTGCCAGCAGAAAGACAGGGTCTGGGGCCAACGTCCTGACTTTC. V is TRBV6-5 and J is TRBJ2-6; 7 nucleotides agree with TRBD1. V gave up 6 bases and J gave up 1 base; unmatched junction bases: 3. This CDR3 comprises 15 residues. CDR1 and CDR2 (germline): MNHEY, SVGAGI.

CDR3 loop: CASSLSGANYNEQFF. CDR3 nucleotides: TGTGCCAGCAGCTTAAGCGGGGCTAACTACAATGAGCAGTTCTTC. The rearrangement links TRBV7-3 to TRBJ2-1, with a possible D match to TRBD2 (6 bases). The CDR3 has 15 residues. Germline CDR1 and CDR2: SGHTA and FQGTGA. V lost 1 base and J lost 3, with 10 bases in between.

The chain recombines TRBV5-6 with TRBJ2-1; 9 nucleotides line up with TRBD2. The trim removed 4 bases at V and 7 bases at J, leaving 12 bases unmatched. CDR3 length equals 16 residues. CDR1 and CDR2 from the germline V gene are SGHDT and YYEEEE. The CDR3 here is CASSHDSGSIVNEQFF. CDR3 bases: TGTGCCAGCAGCCACGATAGCGGGAGTATTGTTAATGAGCAGTTCTTC.

The V and J genes are TRBV19 and TRBJ2-2, with D perhaps TRBD1 (6 bases). Trimming pared 6 bases from V and 3 bases from J, leaving 17 bases between. The CDR3 has 16 amino acids. Germline CDR1 is LNHDA and CDR2 is SQIVND (reference sequence). DNA of the CDR3: TGTGCCAGTAGCGCCGGGACACCCGCTTACACCGGGGAGCTGTTTTTT. Translated: CASSAGTPAYTGELFF.

This chain connects TRBV11-2 to TRBJ2-7; no clear D gene. Trimming stripped 1 base from V and 2 bases from J, with 6 bases between. The CDR3 totals 13 residues. The V gene's germline CDR1 is SGHAT and CDR2 FQNNGV. The CDR3 DNA is TGTGCCAGCAGCTTAGTGACACCCTACGAGCAGTACTTC. Residues: CASSLVTPYEQYF.

The chain joins TRBV29-1 to TRBJ1-1, with TRBD1 matching 7 bases. The CDR3 consists of 13 residues. Germline V gene sequence: CDR1 SQVTM, CDR2 ANQGSEA. The trim removed 6 bases at V and 4 bases at J, leaving 8 bases unmatched. The CDR3 is CSVQGSMGTEAFF. DNA for the CDR3: TGCAGCGTACAGGGGAGTATGGGCACTGAAGCTTTCTTT.

The V call is TRBV27, the J call TRBJ1-2; TRBD1 matches 8 bases. Trimming at V came to 4 bases and at J to 7 bases, leaving 8 bases not matched to a gene. Germline V gives CDR1 MNHEY, CDR2 SMNVEV (reference sequence). The CDR3 runs 14 residues. In DNA form, the CDR3 reads TGTGCCAGCAGTTCCTCATCAGGGGGCGTTGGCTACACCTTC. It specifies CASSSSSGGVGYTF.

The chain joins TRBV27 to TRBJ2-7; 10 bases fit TRBD2. Germline-derived CDR1 and CDR2 are MNHEY and SMNVEV (reference sequence). The CDR3 is made up of 15 amino acids. Germline trimming cut 2 bases from V and 6 bases from J; bases unmatched to any gene: 7. The CDR3 DNA reads as TGTGCCAGCAGTTTAAGGGCTAGCGGGAGTGGCGAGCAGTACTTC. Translated: CASSLRASGSGEQYF.

This clone was seen only once. The genes are TRBV5-1 and TRBJ2-5; D possibly corresponds to TRBD1 (5 bases). Germline CDR1 is SGHRS and CDR2 is YFSETQ. Trimming shortened V by 0 bases and J by 5 bases, and 8 bases separated the two germline ends. The CDR3 contains 13 residues. The DNA of the CDR3 is TGCGCCAGCAGCTTGGAGGGGTTGGAGACCCAGTACTTC. Its translation: CASSLEGLETQYF.

V usage is TRBV27 and J usage is TRBJ2-7; D may be TRBD1 (5 bases). CDR1 MNHEY and CDR2 SMNVEV come from the germline V gene (reference sequence). V dropped 2 bases and J dropped 3 bases, with 11 bases sitting between them. The length of the CDR3 is 14 residues. In DNA form, the CDR3 reads TGTGCCAGCAGTTTAATCGCAGGGAACTACGAGCAGTACTTC. It is translated as CASSLIAGNYEQYF.

V is TRBV6-7 and J is TRBJ1-6; 7 bases fit TRBD1. TRBV6-7 is annotated as an ORF whose role is uncertain. This CDR3 has 13 amino acids. Trimming at V came to 7 bases and at J to 10 bases, leaving 7 bases not matched to a gene. The CDR3 DNA sequence: TGTGCCAGCACCAAGACAGGGAAGTCACCCCTCCACTTT. This codes for CASTKTGKSPLHF.

This CDR3 is CASSHSGTGYTEAFF. The CDR3 nucleotides read TGTGCCAGCAGCCATTCCGGGACAGGATATACTGAAGCTTTCTTT. The chain recombines TRBV9 with TRBJ1-1, with 8 nucleotides matching TRBD1. There are 15 residues in the CDR3. Germline values: CDR1 SGDLS, CDR2 YYNGEE. Unmatched junction bases numbered 10, after V lost 4 bases and J lost 5 bases.

This chain links TRBV29-1 with TRBJ2-7, with 7 bases lining up with TRBD1. V lost 7 bases to trimming and J lost 3 bases; unmatched junction nucleotides: 3. The CDR3 runs 11 residues. The germline CDR1 and CDR2 sequences are SQVTM and ANQGSEA. DNA for the CDR3: TGCAGCGCAGGACAGGACTACGAGCAGTACTTC. This codes for CSAGQDYEQYF.

This clone occurred once. The CDR3 DNA sequence: TGTGCCTGGAGTCGGGACAGGGGGGCTCAGCCCCAGCATTTT. It translates to CAWSRDRGAQPQHF. The V gene is TRBV30, the J gene TRBJ1-5; 11 nucleotides match TRBD1. The CDR3 has 14 amino acids. Germline V gene sequence: CDR1 GTSNPN, CDR2 SVGIG (reference sequence). Trimming took 2 bases from V and 6 from J; bases not matched to a gene: 3.

This clone has just one count. The chain couples TRBV10-1 to TRBJ2-6, with a tentative D call TRBD2 (5 bases). Germline CDR1 is WNHNN and CDR2 is SYGVQD (reference sequence). V dropped 6 bases and J dropped 0 bases, with 9 bases sitting between them. The CDR3 totals 15 residues. CDR3 region: CASSSGDSGANVLTF. CDR3 in DNA: TGCGCCAGCAGCTCCGGGGACTCTGGGGCCAACGTCCTGACTTTC.

The rearrangement uses TRBV24-1 and TRBJ1-5; 7 bases agree with TRBD1. The germline V gene encodes CDR1 KGHDR and CDR2 SFDVKD. The CDR3 totals 15 residues. After removal of 6 bases from V and 6 bases from J, the junction contained 10 bases not matched to a gene. The CDR3 DNA reads TGTGCCACCAGTCATGGGGACAACAGGGGTCAGCCCCAGCATTTT. Translation gives CATSHGDNRGQPQHF.

The gene calls are TRBV5-1 and TRBJ2-5, with 8 bases fitting TRBD1. CDR1 is SGHRS, CDR2 YFSETQ, per germline. V shed 5 bases and J 4 bases; nucleotides not matched to a gene: 10. This CDR3 spans 15 amino acids. Written as DNA, the CDR3 is TGCGCCAGCAGGACCCCTCGACAGGGGTCAGAGACCCAGTACTTC. Translated: CASRTPRQGSETQYF.